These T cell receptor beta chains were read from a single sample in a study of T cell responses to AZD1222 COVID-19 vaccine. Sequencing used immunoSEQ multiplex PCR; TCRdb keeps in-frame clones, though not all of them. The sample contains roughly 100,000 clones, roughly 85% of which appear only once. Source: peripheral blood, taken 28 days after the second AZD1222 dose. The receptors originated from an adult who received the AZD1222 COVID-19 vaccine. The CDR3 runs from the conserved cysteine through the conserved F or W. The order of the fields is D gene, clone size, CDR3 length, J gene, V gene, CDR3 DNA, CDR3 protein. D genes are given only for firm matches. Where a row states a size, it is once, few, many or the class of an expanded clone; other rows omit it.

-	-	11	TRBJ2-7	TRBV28	TGTGCCAGCAGCCTGGCCTACGAGCAGTACTTC	CASSLAYEQYF
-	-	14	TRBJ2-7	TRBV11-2	TGTGCCAGCAGCCCTTTGGGCGGCGCCTACGAGCAGTACTTC	CASSPLGGAYEQYF
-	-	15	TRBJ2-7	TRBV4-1	TGCGCCAGCAGCCAGAACCCGACAGGCTCCTACGAGCAGTACTTC	CASSQNPTGSYEQYF
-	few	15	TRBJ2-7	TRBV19	TGTGCCAGTAGTATTTCCGGGAGAAGTACCTACGAGCAGTACTTC	CASSISGRSTYEQYF
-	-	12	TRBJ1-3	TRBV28	TGTGCCAGCACGGGCCTTGGAAACACCATATATTTT	CASTGLGNTIYF
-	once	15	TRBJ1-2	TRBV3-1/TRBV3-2	TGTGCCAGCAGCCAAGACCGCACCTATAACTATGGCTACACCTTC	CASSQDRTYNYGYTF
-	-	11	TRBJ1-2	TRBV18	TGTGCCAGCTCACCACAGCTTGGCTACACCTTC	CASSPQLGYTF
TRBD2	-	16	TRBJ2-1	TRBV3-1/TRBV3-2	TGTGCCAGCAGCCAAGAGACTAGCGGGAGGGGAAATGAGCAGTTCTTC	CASSQETSGRGNEQFF
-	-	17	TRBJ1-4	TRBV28	TGTGCCAGCAGTTTAGCCGAGGAGGGCGCAACTAATGAAAAACTGTTTTTT	CASSLAEEGATNEKLFF
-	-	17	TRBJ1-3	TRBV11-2	TGTGCCAGCAGCTTAGATCCCGACAGGAGCTCTGGAAACACCATATATTTT	CASSLDPDRSSGNTIYF
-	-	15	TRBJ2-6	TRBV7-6	TGTGCCAGCAGCTTAGGGGCAATAGGGGCCAACGTCCTGACTTTC	CASSLGAIGANVLTF
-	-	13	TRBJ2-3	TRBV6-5	TGTGCCAGCATGGGATCCAGCACAGATACGCAGTATTTT	CASMGSSTDTQYF
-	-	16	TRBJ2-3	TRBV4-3	TGCGCCAGCAGCCAAATACGGAACCAACTTACAGATACGCAGTATTTT	CASSQIRNQLTDTQYF
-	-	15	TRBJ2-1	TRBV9	TGTGCCAGCAGCCTTTTAGGAGTTAAGCTCAATGAGCAGTTCTTC	CASSLLGVKLNEQFF
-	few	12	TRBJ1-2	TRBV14	TGTGCCAGCAGCCGCACACTCTATGGCTACACCTTC	CASSRTLYGYTF
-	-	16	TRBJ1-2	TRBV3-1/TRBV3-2	TGTGCCAGCAGCCAAGATACCGGGGTCAGAAGGTATGGCTACACCTTC	CASSQDTGVRRYGYTF
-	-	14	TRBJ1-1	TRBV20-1	TGCAGTGCTAGTTGGAAGGGAATGAACACTGAAGCTTTCTTT	CSASWKGMNTEAFF
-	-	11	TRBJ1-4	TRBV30	TGTGCCTGGAGGTCTCTAGAAAAACTGTTTTTT	CAWRSLEKLFF
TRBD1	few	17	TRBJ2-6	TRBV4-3	TGCGCCAGCAGCCAAAAGACAGGGGGCTCTGGGGCCAACGTCCTGACTTTC	CASSQKTGGSGANVLTF
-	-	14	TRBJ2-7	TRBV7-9	TGTGCCAGCAGCTTAACGGGAGAGATCCCCGAGCAGTACTTC	CASSLTGEIPEQYF
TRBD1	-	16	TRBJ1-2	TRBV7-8	TGTGCCAGCAGCTTAGCATTTCGACAGGGTACCAATGGCTACACCTTC	CASSLAFRQGTNGYTF
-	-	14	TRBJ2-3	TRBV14	TGTGCCAGCAGCCAAGATCTAATTAGAGATACGCAGTATTTT	CASSQDLIRDTQYF
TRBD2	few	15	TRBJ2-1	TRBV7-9	TGTGCCAGCAGCCTGAGCGGGAGGGCCGGTAATGAGCAGTTCTTC	CASSLSGRAGNEQFF
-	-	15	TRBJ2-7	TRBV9	TGTGCCAGCAGCGTGGGGGCAGGGAGCTCCTACGAGCAGTACTTC	CASSVGAGSSYEQYF
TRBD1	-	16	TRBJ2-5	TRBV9	TGTGCCAGCAGCGTCGGAGGACAGGGGGCCCAAGAGACCCAGTACTTC	CASSVGGQGAQETQYF
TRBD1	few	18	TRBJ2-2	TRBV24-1	TGTGCCACCAGTGATTTGCAAATGGGGGACAGGGTCACCGGGGAGCTGTTTTTT	CATSDLQMGDRVTGELFF
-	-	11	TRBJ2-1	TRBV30	TGTGCCTGGAGTCGAGCAGATAAGCAGTTCTTC	CAWSRADKQFF
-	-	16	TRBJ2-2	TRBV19	TGTGCCAGTAGTAAACTACAGGGTTGGTACACCGGGGAGCTGTTTTTT	CASSKLQGWYTGELFF
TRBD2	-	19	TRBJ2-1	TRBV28	TGTGCCAGCAGTTACCCATCGACGGGAGGGGGATTACGTAACAATGAGCAGTTCTTC	CASSYPSTGGGLRNNEQFF
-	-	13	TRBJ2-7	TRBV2	TGTGCCAGCAGTGAGATCAGGGACGGCGAGCAGTACTTC	CASSEIRDGEQYF
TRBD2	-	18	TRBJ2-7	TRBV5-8	TGTGCCAGCAGCCGAATGGAGGGACTAGCGGGAGGGTGGTACGAGCAGTACTTC	CASSRMEGLAGGWYEQYF
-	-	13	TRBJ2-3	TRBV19	TGTGCCAGTAGTATGGGGGTGGTGGATACGCAGTATTTT	CASSMGVVDTQYF
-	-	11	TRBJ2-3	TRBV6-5	TGTGCCATTGAGACTGTAAATACGCAGTATTTT	CAIETVNTQYF
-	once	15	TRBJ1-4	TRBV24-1	TGTGCCACCAGTGACGCGAGGGCAACTAATGAAAAACTGTTTTTT	CATSDARATNEKLFF
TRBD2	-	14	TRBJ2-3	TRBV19	TGTGCCAGTAACATAGCGGGAGCCACAGATACGCAGTATTTT	CASNIAGATDTQYF
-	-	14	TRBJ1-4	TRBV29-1	TGCAGCGTTGCCCGGGACAATACTAATGAAAAACTGTTTTTT	CSVARDNTNEKLFF
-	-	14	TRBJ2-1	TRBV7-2	TGTGCCAGCAGCTCGGGACTGCCCTACAATGAGCAGTTCTTC	CASSSGLPYNEQFF
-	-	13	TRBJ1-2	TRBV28	TGTGCCAGCTTCGGGACGGATAACTATGGCTACACCTTC	CASFGTDNYGYTF
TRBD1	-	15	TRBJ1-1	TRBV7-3	TGTGCCAGCAGCATCGGGACAGGGGGCGGTTCTGAAGCTTTCTTT	CASSIGTGGGSEAFF
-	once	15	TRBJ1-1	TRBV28	TGTGCCAGCAGTTTATCCGCCAGGGGCGACACTGAAGCTTTCTTT	CASSLSARGDTEAFF
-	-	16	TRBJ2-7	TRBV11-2	TGTGCCAGCAGCTTATCCCCTGAGGACAGACCCTACGAGCAGTACTTC	CASSLSPEDRPYEQYF
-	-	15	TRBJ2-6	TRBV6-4	TGTGCCAGCAGTGACTCGAGGGTTGGGGCCAACGTCCTGACTTTC	CASSDSRVGANVLTF
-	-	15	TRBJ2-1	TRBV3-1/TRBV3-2	TGTGCCAGCAGCGTAACTAGCTCCCCTGGGGATGAGCAGTTCTTC	CASSVTSSPGDEQFF
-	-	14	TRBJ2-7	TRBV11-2	TGTGCCAGCAGCTTAACCCAGTCTTCCTACGAGCAGTACTTC	CASSLTQSSYEQYF
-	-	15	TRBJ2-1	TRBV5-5	TGTGCCAGCAGCGGTCCGGGACTCAGCTACAATGAGCAGTTCTTC	CASSGPGLSYNEQFF